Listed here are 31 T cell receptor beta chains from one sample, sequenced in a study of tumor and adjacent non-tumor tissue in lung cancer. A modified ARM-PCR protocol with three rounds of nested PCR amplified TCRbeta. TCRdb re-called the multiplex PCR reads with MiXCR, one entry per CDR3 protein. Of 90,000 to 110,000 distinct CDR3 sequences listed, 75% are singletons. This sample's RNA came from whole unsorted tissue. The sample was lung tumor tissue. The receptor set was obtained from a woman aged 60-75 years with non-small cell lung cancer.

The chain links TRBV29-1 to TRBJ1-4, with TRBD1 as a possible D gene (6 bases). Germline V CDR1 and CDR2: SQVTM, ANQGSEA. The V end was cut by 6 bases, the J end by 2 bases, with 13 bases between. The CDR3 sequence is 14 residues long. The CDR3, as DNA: TGCAGCGTCGGACGGAGGGGGACTAATGAAAAACTGTTTTTT. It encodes CSVGRRGTNEKLFF.

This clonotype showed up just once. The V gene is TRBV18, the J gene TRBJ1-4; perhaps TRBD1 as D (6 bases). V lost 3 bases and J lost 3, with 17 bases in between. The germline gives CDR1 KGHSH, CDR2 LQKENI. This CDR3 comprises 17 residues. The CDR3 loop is CASSPTGGGSANEKLFF. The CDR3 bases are TGTGCCAGCTCACCGACCGGGGGCGGTTCAGCTAATGAAAAACTGTTTTTT.

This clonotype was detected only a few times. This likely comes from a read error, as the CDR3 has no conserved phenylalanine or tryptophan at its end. The CDR3 nucleotides are TGCAGTGCTAGAGATATGGGGACGGGTATCTACGAGCAGTACCTC. Amino acid sequence: CSARDMGTGIYEQYL. V usage is TRBV20-1 and J usage is TRBJ2-7; D could derive from TRBD1 or TRBD2 (5 bases each). CDR1 DFQATT and CDR2 SNEGSKA come from the germline V gene (reference sequence). The length of the CDR3 is 15 residues. Between the trimmed V and J ends, which lost 0 bases and 3 bases, there was a span of 15 bases.

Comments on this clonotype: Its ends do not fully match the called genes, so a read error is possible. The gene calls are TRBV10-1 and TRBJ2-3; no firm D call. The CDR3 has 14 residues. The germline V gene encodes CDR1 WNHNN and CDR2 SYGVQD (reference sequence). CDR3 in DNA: TGTCCCAGCAGTGAGTCAATAAGCTCGAATAGGATATATTTT. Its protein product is CPSSESISSNRIYF.

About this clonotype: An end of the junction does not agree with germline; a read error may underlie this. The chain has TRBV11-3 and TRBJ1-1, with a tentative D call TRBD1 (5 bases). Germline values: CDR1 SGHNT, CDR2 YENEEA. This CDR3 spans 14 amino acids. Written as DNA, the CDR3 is TGTACCAGCGGCCCTCAGGGATTGAAGACTGAAGCTTCCTTT. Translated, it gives CTSGPQGLKTEASF.

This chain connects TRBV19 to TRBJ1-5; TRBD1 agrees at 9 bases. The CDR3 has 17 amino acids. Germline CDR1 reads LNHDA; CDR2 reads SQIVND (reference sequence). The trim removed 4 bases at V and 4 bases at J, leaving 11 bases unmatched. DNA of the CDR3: TGTGCCAGTAGTACCAGATCCGGGACAGGGAGTAATCAGCCCCAGCATTTT. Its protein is CASSTRSGTGSNQPQHF.

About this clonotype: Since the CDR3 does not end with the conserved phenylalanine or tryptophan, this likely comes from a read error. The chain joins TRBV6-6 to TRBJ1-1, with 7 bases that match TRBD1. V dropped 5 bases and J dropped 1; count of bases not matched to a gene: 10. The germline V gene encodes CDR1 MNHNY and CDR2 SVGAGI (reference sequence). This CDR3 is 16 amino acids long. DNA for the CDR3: TGTGCCAGCAGTGCGAGACAGGGCCTGAGGAACACTGAAGCTTTCCTT. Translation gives CASSARQGLRNTEAFL.

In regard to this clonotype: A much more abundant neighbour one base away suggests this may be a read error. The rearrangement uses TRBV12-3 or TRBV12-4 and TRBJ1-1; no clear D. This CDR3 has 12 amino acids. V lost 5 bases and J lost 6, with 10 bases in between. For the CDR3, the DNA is TGTGCCAGCAGTACACGTTACGCTGAAGCTTTCTTT. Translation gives CASSTRYAEAFF.

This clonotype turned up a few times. The CDR3 DNA is TGTGCCTGGAGTTCGGGGACTAGCGGGAATAATGAGCAGTTCTTC. Protein product: CAWSSGTSGNNEQFF. The V and J genes are TRBV30 and TRBJ2-1; 13 bases align to TRBD2. Looked up from germline, CDR1 is GTSNPN and CDR2 is SVGIG (reference sequence). This CDR3 spans 15 amino acids. Trimming took 2 bases from V and 7 from J; bases not matched to a gene: 5.

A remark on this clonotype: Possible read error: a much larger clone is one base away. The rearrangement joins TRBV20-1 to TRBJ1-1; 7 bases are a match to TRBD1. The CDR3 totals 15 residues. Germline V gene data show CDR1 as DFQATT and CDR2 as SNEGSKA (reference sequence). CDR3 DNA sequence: TGCAGTGCTCGGGACATCCTAGCAGGGGGAACTGATGCTTTCTTT. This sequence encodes CSARDILAGGTDAFF.

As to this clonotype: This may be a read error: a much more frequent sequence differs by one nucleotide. CDR3 sequence: CASRLNRVQEQYF. The CDR3 nucleotides are TGTGCCAGCAGACTGAACAGGGTACAAGAGCAGTACTTC. V is TRBV6-2 or TRBV6-3 and J is TRBJ2-7; a possible D gene is TRBD1 (6 bases). Deletions cut 6 bases from V and 7 bases from J, with 16 bases between. This CDR3 has 13 residues. Looked up from germline, CDR1 is MNHEY and CDR2 is SVGEGT.

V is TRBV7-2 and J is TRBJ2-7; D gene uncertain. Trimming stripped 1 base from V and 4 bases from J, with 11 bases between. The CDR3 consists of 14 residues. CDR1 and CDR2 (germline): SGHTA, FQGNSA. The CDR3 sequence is CASSLVYESYEQYF. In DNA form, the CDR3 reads TGTGCCAGCAGCTTAGTTTATGAGTCGTACGAGCAGTACTTC. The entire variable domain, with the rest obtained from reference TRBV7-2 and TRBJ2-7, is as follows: GAGVSQSPSNKVTEKGKDVELRCDPISGHTALYWYRQSLGQGLEFLIYFQGNSAPDKSGLPSDRFSAERTGGSVSTLTIQRTQQEDSAVYLCASSLVYESYEQYFGPGTRLTVT.

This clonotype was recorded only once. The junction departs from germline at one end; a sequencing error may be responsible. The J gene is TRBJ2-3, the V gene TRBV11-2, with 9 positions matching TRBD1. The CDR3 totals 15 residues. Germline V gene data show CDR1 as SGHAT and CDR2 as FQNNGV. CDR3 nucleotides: TGTGACAGCAACTTACGACAGGGGGATACAGATACGCAGTATTTT. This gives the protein CDSNLRQGDTDTQYF.

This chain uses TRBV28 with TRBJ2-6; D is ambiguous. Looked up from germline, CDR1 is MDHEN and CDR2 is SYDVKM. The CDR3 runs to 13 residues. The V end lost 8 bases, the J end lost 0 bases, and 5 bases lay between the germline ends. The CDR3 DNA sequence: TGTGCCAGCCAGGACTCTGGGGCCAACGTCCTGACTTTC. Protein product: CASQDSGANVLTF.

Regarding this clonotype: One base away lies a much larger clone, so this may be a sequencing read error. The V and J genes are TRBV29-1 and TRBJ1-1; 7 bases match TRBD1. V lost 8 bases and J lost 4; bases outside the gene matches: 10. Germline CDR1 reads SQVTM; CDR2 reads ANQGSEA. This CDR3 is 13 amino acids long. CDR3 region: CSTTAQGTTEAFF. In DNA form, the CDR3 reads TGCAGCACCACGGCACAGGGGACCACTGAAGCTTTCTTT. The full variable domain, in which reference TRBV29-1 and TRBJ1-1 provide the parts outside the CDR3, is SAVISQKPSRDICQRGTSLTIQCQVDSQVTMMFWYRQQPGQSLTLIATANQGSEATYESGFVIDKFPISRPNLTFSTLTVSNMSPEDSSIYLCSTTAQGTTEAFFGQGTRLTVV.

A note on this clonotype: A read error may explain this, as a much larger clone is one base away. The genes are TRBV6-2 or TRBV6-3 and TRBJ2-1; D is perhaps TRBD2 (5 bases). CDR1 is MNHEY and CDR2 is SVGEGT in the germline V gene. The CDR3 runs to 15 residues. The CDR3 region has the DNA TGTGCCAGCAGTTATAGCTCTAGCTCCTACAATGAGCATTTCTTC. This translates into CASSYSSSSYNEHFF.

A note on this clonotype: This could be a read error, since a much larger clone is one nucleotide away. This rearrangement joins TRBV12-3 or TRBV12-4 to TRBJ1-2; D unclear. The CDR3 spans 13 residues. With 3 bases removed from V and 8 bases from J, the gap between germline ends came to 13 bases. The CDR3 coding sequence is TGTGCCAGCAGTTTTAACCCCAGAAGAGGCTACACCTTC. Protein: CASSFNPRRGYTF.

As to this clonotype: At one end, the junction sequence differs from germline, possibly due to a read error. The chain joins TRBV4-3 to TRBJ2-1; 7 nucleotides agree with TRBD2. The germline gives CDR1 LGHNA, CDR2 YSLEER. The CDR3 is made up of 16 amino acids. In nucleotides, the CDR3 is TGTGCCAGCAGCCAAGAGACTACCGGGAGGTTGAATGAGCAGTTCTTC. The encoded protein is CASSQETTGRLNEQFF.

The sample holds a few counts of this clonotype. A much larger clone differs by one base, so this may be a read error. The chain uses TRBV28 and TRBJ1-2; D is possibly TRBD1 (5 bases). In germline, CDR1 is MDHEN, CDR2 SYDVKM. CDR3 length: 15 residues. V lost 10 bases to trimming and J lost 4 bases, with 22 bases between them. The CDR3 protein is CANSWDGGRSYGYTF. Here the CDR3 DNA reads TGTGCCAACAGCTGGGATGGGGGACGCAGCTATGGCTACACCTTC.

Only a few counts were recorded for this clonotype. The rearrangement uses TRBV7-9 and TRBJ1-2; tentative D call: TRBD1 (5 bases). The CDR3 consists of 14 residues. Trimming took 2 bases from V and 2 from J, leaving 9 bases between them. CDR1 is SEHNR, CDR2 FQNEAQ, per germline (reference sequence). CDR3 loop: CASSLKQGNYGYTF. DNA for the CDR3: TGTGCCAGCAGCTTAAAGCAGGGAAACTATGGCTACACCTTC.

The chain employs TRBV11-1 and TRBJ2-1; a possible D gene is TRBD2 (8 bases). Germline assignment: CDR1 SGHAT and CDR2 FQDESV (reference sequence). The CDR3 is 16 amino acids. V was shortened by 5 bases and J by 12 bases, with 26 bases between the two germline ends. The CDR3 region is CASSPRGLAGWGVQFF. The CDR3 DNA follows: TGTGCCAGCAGCCCGAGGGGGCTAGCGGGTTGGGGTGTGCAGTTCTTC.

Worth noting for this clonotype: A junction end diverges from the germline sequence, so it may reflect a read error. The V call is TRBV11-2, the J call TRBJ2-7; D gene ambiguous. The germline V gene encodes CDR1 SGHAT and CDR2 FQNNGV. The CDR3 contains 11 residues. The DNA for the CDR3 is TGTGCCAGCAACTTAGTCTCCGAGCAGTACTTC. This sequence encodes CASNLVSEQYF.

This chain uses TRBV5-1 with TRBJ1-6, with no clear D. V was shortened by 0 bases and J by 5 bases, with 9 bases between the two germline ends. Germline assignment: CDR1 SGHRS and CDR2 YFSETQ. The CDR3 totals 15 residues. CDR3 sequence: CASSLARANNSPLHF. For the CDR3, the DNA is TGCGCCAGCAGCTTGGCTAGGGCCAATAATTCACCCCTCCACTTT. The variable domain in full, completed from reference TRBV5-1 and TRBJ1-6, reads KAGVTQTPRYLIKTRGQQVTLSCSPISGHRSVSWYQQTPGQGLQFLFEYFSETQRNKGNFPGRFSGRQFSNSRSEMNVSTLELGDSALYLCASSLARANNSPLHFGNGTRLTVT.

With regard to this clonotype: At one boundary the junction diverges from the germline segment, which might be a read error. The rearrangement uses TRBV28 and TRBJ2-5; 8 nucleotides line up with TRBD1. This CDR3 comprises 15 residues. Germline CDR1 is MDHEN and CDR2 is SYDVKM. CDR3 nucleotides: TGTGCCAGCAATAGGGACAGGACTATTAAAGATACCCAGTACTTC. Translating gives CASNRDRTIKDTQYF.

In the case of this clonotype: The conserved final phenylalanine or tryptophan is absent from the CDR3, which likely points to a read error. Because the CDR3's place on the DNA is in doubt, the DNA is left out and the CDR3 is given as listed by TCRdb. The CDR3 sequence: CASSLDSGRSTEALY. The chain recombines TRBV11-3 with TRBJ1-1. Germline-derived CDR1 and CDR2 are SGHNT and YENEEA. From its first to its last residue, the CDR3 has 15 amino acids.

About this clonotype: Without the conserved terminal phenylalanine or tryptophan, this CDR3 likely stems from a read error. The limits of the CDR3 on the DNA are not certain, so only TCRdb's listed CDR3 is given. The CDR3 loop is CASSQQMNTEACS. This chain joins TRBV4-3 and TRBJ1-1. The CDR3 is made up of 13 amino acids, end residues included. CDR1 is LGHNA and CDR2 is YSLEER in the germline V gene.

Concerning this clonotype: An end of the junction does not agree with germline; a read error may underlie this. The CDR3, as DNA: TGTGCCGGCAGTTTTAGAGTCGGCTACAATGAGCAGTTCTTC. Translated, it gives CAGSFRVGYNEQFF. V and J are TRBV12-3 or TRBV12-4 and TRBJ2-1; the D is unclear. The CDR3 totals 14 residues.

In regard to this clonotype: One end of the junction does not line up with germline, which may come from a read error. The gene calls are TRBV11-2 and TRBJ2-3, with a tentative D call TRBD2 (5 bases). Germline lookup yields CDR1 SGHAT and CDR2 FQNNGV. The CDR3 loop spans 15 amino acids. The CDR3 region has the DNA TGTGCGAGCAGCGCCACCGGGATGGCCACAAATACGCAGTATTTT. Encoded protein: CASSATGMATNTQYF. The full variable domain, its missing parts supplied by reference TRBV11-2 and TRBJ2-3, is EAGVAQSPRYKIIEKRQSVAFWCNPISGHATLYWYQQILGQGPKLLIQFQNNGVVDDSQLPKDRFSAERLKGVDSTLKIQPAKLEDSAVYLCASSATGMATNTQYFGPGTRLTVL.

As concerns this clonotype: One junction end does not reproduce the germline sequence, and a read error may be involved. CDR3 nucleotides: TGTGCCAGCGGCTTAGTGGAGAGAGAGACAGATACTCAGTATTTT. This translates into CASGLVERETDTQYF. This chain joins TRBV11-2 and TRBJ2-3; TRBD1 might be the D (5 bases). The CDR3 spans 15 residues. CDR1 is SGHAT and CDR2 is FQNNGV in the germline V gene.

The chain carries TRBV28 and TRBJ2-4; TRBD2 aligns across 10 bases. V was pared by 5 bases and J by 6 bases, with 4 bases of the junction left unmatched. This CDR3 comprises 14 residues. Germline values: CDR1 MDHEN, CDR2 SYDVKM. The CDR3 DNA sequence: TGTGCCAGCAGTCCCCGGACTAGCGGAAACATTCAGTACTTC. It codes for CASSPRTSGNIQYF.

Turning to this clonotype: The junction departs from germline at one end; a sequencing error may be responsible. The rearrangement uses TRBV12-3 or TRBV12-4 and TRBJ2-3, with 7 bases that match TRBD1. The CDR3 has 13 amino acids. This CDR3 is CASRTGSADSQYF. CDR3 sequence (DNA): TGTGCCAGCAGGACAGGGAGCGCAGATTCGCAGTATTTT.